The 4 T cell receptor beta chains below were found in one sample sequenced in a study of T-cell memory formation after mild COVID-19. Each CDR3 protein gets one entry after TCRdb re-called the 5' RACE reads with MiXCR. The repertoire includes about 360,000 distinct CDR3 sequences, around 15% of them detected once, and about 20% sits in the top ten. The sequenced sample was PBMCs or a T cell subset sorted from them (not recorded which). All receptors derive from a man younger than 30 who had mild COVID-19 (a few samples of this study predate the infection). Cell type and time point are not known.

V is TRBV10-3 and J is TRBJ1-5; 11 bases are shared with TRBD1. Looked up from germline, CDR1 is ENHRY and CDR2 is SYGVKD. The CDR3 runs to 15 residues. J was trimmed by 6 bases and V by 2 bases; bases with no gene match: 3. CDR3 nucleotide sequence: TGTGCCATCAGTGAGAGGGGACAGGGGGGTCAGCCCCAGCATTTT. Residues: CAISERGQGGQPQHF.

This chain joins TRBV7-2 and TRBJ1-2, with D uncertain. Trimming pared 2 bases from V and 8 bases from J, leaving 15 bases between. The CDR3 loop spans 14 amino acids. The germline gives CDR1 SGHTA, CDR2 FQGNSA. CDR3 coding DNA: TGTGCCAGCAGCTTATCGCGGACGCCGCGCGGCTACACCTTC. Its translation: CASSLSRTPRGYTF.

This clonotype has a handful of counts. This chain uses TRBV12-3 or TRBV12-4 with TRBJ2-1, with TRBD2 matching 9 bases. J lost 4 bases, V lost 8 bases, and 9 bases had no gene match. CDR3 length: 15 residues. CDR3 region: CASSKPSGGYNEQFF. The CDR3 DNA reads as TGTGCCAGCTCCAAGCCCAGCGGGGGGTACAATGAGCAGTTCTTC.

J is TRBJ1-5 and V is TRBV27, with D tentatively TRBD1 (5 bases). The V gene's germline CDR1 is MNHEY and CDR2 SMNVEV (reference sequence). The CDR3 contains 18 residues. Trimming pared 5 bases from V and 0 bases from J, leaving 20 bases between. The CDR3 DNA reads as TGTGCCAGCAGTCTAGGGGTACACGTCGGGTATAGCAATCAGCCCCAGCATTTT. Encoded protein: CASSLGVHVGYSNQPQHF.